Presented here are 12 T cell receptor beta chains from one specimen sequenced in a study of shared clonotypes between healthy human individuals. Repertoires were generated with immunoSEQ multiplex PCR, while TCRdb's copy carries only in-frame clones and drops some. In the table there are roughly 2 million clones, over 85% of which are singletons. Naivety among CD8 cells was defined by CD45RO negativity and positive CCR7 selection, thereby excluding terminally differentiated effector memory CD45RA+ cells. What was sequenced was naive CD8+ T cells sorted from blood. The receptors originated from a man between 18 and 29 years old in good health.

The gene calls are TRBV2 and TRBJ1-1; D gene unclear. The germline gives CDR1 SNHLY, CDR2 FYNNEI. The V end lost 8 bases, the J end lost 0 bases, and 19 bases lay between the germline ends. The CDR3 is made up of 16 amino acids. CDR3 sequence: CASGGTLRGVNTEAFF. The CDR3 nucleotides are TGTGCCAGCGGTGGTACTTTACGTGGGGTGAACACTGAAGCTTTCTTT.

This sequence joins TRBV18 and TRBJ2-7; D is uncertain. This CDR3 is built from 12 residues. With 1 base removed from V and 7 bases from J, the gap between germline ends came to 8 bases. CDR1 is KGHSH, CDR2 LQKENI, per germline. This chain's CDR3 is CASSPLEGEQYF. CDR3 DNA sequence: TGTGCCAGCTCACCACTGGAAGGGGAGCAGTACTTC.

This chain connects TRBV4-2 to TRBJ2-7, with 12 bases fitting TRBD2. CDR1 LGHNA and CDR2 YNFKEQ come from the germline V gene. The CDR3 is made up of 15 amino acids. The J segment lost 3 bases and the V segment lost 2 bases, leaving 2 bases of the junction unmatched. The CDR3 nucleotides read TGTGCCAGCAGCCAACTAGCGGGGGGGCTCTACGAGCAGTACTTC. Protein sequence: CASSQLAGGLYEQYF.

This chain links TRBV27 with TRBJ1-2, with D hard to call. The germline CDR1 and CDR2 sequences are MNHEY and SMNVEV (reference sequence). Trimming removed 2 bases from V and 5 bases from J, with 15 bases in between. The CDR3 consists of 15 residues. This chain's CDR3 is CASSLNGGGRYGYTF. CDR3 nucleotides: TGTGCCAGCAGTTTAAATGGCGGCGGACGGTATGGCTACACCTTC.

The chain has TRBV4-1 and TRBJ1-2, with D uncertain. The CDR3 is made up of 15 amino acids. Germline-derived CDR1 and CDR2 are MGHRA and YSYEKL. With 1 base removed from V and 5 bases from J, the gap between germline ends came to 14 bases. CDR3 bases: TGCGCCAGCAGCCAAGGAAATCCATCCCATTATGGCTACACCTTC. Amino acid sequence: CASSQGNPSHYGYTF.

The chain carries TRBV30 and TRBJ1-6; D is unresolved. CDR3 length: 13 amino acids. V lost 0 bases and J lost 10, with 10 bases in between. Germline CDR1 reads GTSNPN; CDR2 reads SVGIG (reference sequence). The CDR3 DNA sequence: TGTGCCTGGAGTGTAACAGTAGAGTCACCCCTCCACTTT. Translated: CAWSVTVESPLHF.

J is TRBJ1-5 and V is TRBV25-1; tentatively, D is TRBD1 (5 bases). V lost 4 bases, J lost 3 bases, and 10 bases lay in between. The germline CDR1 and CDR2 sequences are MGHDK and SYGVNS. The CDR3 totals 14 residues. The DNA for the CDR3 is TGTGCCAGCAGTGCCGGGACGTCCAATCAGCCCCAGCATTTT. Translated, it gives CASSAGTSNQPQHF.

This chain joins TRBV18 and TRBJ2-3; D is unclear. The CDR3 length is 11 residues. V was cut by 6 bases and J by 4 bases, with 5 bases left in between. From germline, CDR1 is KGHSH and CDR2 LQKENI. The CDR3 reads CASSAADTQYF. The DNA for the CDR3 is TGTGCCAGCTCGGCGGCAGATACGCAGTATTTT.

On this clone itself: Other DNA variants within this sample encode the same CDR3. This CDR3 reads CASSPGGGPYEQYF. The CDR3 coding sequence is TGTGCCAGCAGCCCGGGGGGGGGACCCTACGAGCAGTACTTC. The rearrangement uses TRBV27 and TRBJ2-7, with TRBD2 matching 8 bases. After removal of 6 bases from V and 2 bases from J, the junction contained 6 bases not matched to a gene. There are 14 residues in the CDR3. Germline CDR1 reads MNHEY; CDR2 reads SMNVEV (reference sequence).

The chain employs TRBV27 and TRBJ2-7; 8 bases map to TRBD1. CDR1 MNHEY and CDR2 SMNVEV come from the germline V gene (reference sequence). V gave up 6 bases and J gave up 4 bases; unmatched junction bases: 11. The CDR3 is 15 amino acids. CDR3 region: CASRQSWTGIYEQYF. The CDR3 DNA is TGTGCCAGCAGGCAATCCTGGACAGGGATTTACGAGCAGTACTTC.

The genes are TRBV9 and TRBJ1-4; D is undetermined. The germline V and J ends were trimmed by 3 bases and 6 bases, with 15 bases remaining between them. The CDR3 length is 15 residues. Looked up from germline, CDR1 is SGDLS and CDR2 is YYNGEE. The CDR3 loop reads CASSAGSMEDEKLFF. The CDR3, as DNA: TGTGCCAGCAGCGCCGGATCCATGGAGGATGAAAAACTGTTTTTT.

The chain has TRBV11-3 and TRBJ2-1; D is ambiguous. Germline lookup yields CDR1 SGHNT and CDR2 YENEEA. This CDR3 comprises 13 residues. V lost 1 base and J lost 1, with 2 bases in between. The CDR3 bases are TGTGCCAGCAGCTTAGCGTCCTACAATGAGCAGTTCTTC. Its translation is CASSLASYNEQFF.